Listed below are T cell receptor beta chains from one sample, sequenced in a study of patients and donors after allogeneic stem cell transplantation. Using its own MiXCR run on the RT-PCR reads, TCRdb lists one record per CDR3 protein. The sample has 900,000 to 1,000,000 distinct CDR3 sequences, about a sixth seen once. Material: blood, either unsorted or a sorted T cell fraction (not recorded which). The source of these receptors is a human donor who was either an allogeneic HSCT recipient or a stem cell or donor lymphocyte infusion donor (not recorded which). It is not recorded whose cells these are; they may come from a transplant donor. Each CDR3 is given with its conserved first and last residue. A D gene is named only where the DNA matches it firmly. Size tells how often a clone was seen (once, few, many) or the class of an expanded clone, and some rows leave it out.

TRBV7-2	NA	NA	TRBJ1-1	TGTGCCAGCAGCTTAAAGGGGGTGAGCACTGAAGCTTTCTTT	CASSLKGVSTEAFF
TRBV29-1	NA	NA	TRBJ1-1	TGCAGCGTTGAAGATCTCGGGACGTTTGACCCGAACCGGGCTTTCTTT	CSVEDLGTFDPNRAFF
TRBV4-1	NA	NA	TRBJ1-2	TGCGCCAGCAGCCAAGAAGGGGGGGGATTAGGTGACTATGGCTACACCTTC	CASSQEGGGLGDYGYTF
TRBV11-2	TRBD1	NA	TRBJ2-7	TGTGCCAGCAGCTTACCCGGACAGGGTATCAACGAGCAGTACTTC	CASSLPGQGINEQYF
TRBV12-5	NA	few	TRBJ1-1	TGTGCTAGTGGTCCCCCGGGCCTAAACATGAACACTGAAGCTTTCTTT	CASGPPGLNMNTEAFF
TRBV5-5	NA	once	TRBJ2-7	TGTGCCAGCAGCTTGCTCTACAGGATGGGTGGATCCGAGCAGTACTTC	CASSLLYRMGGSEQYF
TRBV7-9	TRBD2	NA	TRBJ2-7	TGTGCCAGCAGCTTCGTGTCTAGCGGGAGTGAAAGCTACGAGCAGTACTTC	CASSFVSSGSESYEQYF
TRBV25-1	NA	NA	TRBJ1-1	TGTGCCAGCAGTGAATATGAGGGGGGGAACACTGAAGCTTTCTTT	CASSEYEGGNTEAFF
TRBV6-1	TRBD1	NA	TRBJ1-1	TGTGCCAGCAAAGGACAGGGAAGAAACCAAGCTTTCTTT	CASKGQGRNQAFF
TRBV6-5	TRBD1	few	TRBJ2-7	TGTGCCAGCAGTTACACGGACAGGGCGTACGAGCAGTACTTC	CASSYTDRAYEQYF